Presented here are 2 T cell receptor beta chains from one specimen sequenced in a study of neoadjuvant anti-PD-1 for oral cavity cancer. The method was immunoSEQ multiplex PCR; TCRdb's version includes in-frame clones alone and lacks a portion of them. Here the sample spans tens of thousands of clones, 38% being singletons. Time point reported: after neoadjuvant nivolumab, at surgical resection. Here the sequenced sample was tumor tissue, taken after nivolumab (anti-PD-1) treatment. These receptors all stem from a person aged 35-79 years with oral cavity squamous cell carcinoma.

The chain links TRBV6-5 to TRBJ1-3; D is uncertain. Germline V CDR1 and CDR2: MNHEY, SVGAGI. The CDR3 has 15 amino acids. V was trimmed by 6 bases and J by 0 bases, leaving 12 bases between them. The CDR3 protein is CASRTPVSSGNTIYF. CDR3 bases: TGTGCCAGCAGGACTCCGGTTAGCTCTGGAAACACCATATATTTT.

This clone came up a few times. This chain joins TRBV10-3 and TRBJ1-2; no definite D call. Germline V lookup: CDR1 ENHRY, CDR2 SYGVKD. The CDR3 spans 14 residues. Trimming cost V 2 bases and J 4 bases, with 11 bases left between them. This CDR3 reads CAISETDTIYGYTF. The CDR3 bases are TGTGCCATCAGTGAGACCGACACGATCTATGGCTACACCTTC.